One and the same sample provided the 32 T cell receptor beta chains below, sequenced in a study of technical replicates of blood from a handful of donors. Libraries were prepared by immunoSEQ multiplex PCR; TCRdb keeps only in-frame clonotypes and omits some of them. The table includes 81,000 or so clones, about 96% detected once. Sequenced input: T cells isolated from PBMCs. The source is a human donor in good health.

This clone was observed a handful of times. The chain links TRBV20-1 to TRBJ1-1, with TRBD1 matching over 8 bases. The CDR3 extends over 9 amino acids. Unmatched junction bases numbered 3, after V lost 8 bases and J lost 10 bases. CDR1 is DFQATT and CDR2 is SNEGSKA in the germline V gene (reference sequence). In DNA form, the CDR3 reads TGCAGTCTCGACAGGGGAGCTTTCTTT. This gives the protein CSLDRGAFF.

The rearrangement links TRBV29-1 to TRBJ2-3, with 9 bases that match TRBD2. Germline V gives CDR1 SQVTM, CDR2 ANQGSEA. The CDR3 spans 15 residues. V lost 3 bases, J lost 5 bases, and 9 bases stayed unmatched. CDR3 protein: CSVELSGRIEDTQYF. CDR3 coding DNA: TGCAGCGTTGAGCTTAGCGGGAGAATAGAAGATACGCAGTATTTT.

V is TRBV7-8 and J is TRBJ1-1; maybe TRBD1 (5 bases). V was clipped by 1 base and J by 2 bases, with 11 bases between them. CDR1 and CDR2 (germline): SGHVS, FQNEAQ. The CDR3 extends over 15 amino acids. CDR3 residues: CASSLVGQFNTEAFF. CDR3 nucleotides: TGTGCCAGCAGCTTAGTGGGGCAATTTAACACTGAAGCTTTCTTT. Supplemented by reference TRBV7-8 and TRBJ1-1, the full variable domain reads GAGVSQSPRYKVAKRGQDVALRCDPISGHVSLFWYQQALGQGPEFLTYFQNEAQLDKSGLPSDRFFAERPEGSVSTLKIQRTQQEDSAVYLCASSLVGQFNTEAFFGQGTRLTVV.

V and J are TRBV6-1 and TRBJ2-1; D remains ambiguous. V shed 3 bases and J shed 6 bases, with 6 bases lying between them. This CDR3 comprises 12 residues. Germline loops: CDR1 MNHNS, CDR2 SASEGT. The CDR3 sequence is CASSDQLNEQFF. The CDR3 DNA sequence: TGTGCCAGCAGTGATCAACTCAATGAGCAGTTCTTC.

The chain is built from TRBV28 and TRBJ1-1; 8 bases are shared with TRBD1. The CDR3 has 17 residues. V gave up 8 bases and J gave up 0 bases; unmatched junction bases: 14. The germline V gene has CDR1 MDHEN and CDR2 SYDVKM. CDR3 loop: CASSTTEGQALNTEAFF. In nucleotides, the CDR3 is TGTGCCAGCTCCACTACCGAGGGACAGGCATTGAACACTGAAGCTTTCTTT. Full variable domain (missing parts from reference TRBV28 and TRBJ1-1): DVKVTQSSRYLVKRTGEKVFLECVQDMDHENMFWYRQDPGLGLRLIYFSYDVKMKEKGDIPEGYSVSREKKERFSLILESASTNQTSMYLCASSTTEGQALNTEAFFGQGTRLTVV.

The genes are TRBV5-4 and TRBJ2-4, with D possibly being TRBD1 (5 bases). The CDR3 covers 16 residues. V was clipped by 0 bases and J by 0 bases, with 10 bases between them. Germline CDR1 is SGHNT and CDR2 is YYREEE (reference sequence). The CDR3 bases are TGTGCCAGCAGCTTGGTCAGGGATCGAGCCAAAAACATTCAGTACTTC. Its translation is CASSLVRDRAKNIQYF.

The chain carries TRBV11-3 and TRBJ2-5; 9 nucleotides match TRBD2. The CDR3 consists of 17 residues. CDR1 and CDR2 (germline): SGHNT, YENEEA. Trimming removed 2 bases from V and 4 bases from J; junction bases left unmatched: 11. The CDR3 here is CASSLSILGGRAETQYF. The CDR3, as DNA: TGTGCCAGCAGCTTAAGTATCCTCGGCGGGAGGGCAGAGACCCAGTACTTC.

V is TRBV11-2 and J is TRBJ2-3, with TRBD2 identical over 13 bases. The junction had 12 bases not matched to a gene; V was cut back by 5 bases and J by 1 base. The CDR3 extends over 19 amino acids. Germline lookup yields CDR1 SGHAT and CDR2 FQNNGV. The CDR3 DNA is TGTGCCAGCAGCCGAAGGTCCGTTACTAGCGGGAGGGGCACAGATACGCAGTATTTT. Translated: CASSRRSVTSGRGTDTQYF.

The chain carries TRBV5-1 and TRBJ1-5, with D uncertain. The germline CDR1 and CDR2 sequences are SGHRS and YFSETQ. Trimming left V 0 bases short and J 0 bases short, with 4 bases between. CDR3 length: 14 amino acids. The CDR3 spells CASSLDGSNQPQHF. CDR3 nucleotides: TGCGCCAGCAGCTTGGACGGTAGCAATCAGCCCCAGCATTTT.

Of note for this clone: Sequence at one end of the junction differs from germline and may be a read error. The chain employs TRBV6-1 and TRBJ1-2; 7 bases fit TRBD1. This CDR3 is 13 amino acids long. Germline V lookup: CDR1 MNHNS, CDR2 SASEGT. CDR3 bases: TGTGCCGGCAGACAGGGCCTGAACTATGGCTACACCTTC. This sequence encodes CAGRQGLNYGYTF.

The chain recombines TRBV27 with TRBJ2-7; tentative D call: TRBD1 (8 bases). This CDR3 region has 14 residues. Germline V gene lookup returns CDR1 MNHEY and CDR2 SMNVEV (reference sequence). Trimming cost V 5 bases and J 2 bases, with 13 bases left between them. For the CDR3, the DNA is TGTGCCAGCAGTCGGACAGGGACTACCTACGAGCAGTACTTC. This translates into CASSRTGTTYEQYF.

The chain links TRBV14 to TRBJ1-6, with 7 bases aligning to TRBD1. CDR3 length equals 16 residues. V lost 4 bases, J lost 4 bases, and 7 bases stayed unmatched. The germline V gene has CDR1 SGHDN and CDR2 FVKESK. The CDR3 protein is CASSPLDRFYNSPLHF. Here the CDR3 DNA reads TGTGCCAGCAGCCCCTTGGACAGGTTTTATAATTCACCCCTCCACTTT.

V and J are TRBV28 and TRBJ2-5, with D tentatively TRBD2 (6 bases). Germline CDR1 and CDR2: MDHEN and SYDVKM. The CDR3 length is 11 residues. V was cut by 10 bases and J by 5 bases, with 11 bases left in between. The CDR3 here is CATHRGETQYF. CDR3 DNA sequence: TGTGCCACTCACCGGGGGGAGACCCAGTACTTC. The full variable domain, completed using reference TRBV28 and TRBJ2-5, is DVKVTQSSRYLVKRTGEKVFLECVQDMDHENMFWYRQDPGLGLRLIYFSYDVKMKEKGDIPEGYSVSREKKERFSLILESASTNQTSMYLCATHRGETQYFGPGTRLLVL.

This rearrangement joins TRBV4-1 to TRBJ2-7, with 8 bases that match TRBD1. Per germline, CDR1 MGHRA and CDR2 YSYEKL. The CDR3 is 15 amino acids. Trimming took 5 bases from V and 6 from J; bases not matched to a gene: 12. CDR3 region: CASSYKQGVPSEQYF. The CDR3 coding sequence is TGCGCCAGCAGCTATAAACAGGGGGTCCCCTCCGAGCAGTACTTC.

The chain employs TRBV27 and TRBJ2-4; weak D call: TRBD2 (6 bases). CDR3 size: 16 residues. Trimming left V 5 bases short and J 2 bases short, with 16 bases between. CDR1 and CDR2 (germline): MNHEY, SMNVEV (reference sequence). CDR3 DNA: TGTGCCAGCAGTCCCCTAGCGCTTTCCCCCAAAAACATTCAGTACTTC. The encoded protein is CASSPLALSPKNIQYF.

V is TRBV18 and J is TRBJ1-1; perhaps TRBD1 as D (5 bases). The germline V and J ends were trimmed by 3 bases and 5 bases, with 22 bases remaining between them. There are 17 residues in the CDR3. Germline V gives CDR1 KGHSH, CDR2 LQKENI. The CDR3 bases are TGTGCCAGCTCACCGCCGAGCGCAGGGAGAGGAGGGACTGAAGCTTTCTTT. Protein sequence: CASSPPSAGRGGTEAFF.

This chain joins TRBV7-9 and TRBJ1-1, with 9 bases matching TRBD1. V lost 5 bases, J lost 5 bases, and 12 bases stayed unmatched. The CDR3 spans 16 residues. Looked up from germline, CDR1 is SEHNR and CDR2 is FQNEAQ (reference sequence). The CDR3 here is CASSPRDRVSGTEAFF. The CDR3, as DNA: TGTGCCAGCAGCCCCCGGGACAGGGTTTCTGGGACTGAAGCTTTCTTT.

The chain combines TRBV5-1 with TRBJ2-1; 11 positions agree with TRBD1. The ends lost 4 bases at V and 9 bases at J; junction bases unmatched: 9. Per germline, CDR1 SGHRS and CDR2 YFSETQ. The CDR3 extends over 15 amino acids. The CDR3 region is CASSPGTGGRVEQFF. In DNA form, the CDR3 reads TGCGCCAGCAGCCCTGGGACAGGGGGGCGTGTTGAGCAGTTCTTC. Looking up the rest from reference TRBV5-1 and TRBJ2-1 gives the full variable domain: KAGVTQTPRYLIKTRGQQVTLSCSPISGHRSVSWYQQTPGQGLQFLFEYFSETQRNKGNFPGRFSGRQFSNSRSEMNVSTLELGDSALYLCASSPGTGGRVEQFFGPGTRLTVL.

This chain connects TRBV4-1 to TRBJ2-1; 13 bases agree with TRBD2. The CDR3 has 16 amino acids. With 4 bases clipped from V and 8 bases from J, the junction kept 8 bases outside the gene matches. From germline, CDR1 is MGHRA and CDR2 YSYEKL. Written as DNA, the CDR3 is TGCGCCAGCAGCCCCCGGACTAGCGGGAGACGGGATGAGCAGTTCTTC. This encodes CASSPRTSGRRDEQFF.

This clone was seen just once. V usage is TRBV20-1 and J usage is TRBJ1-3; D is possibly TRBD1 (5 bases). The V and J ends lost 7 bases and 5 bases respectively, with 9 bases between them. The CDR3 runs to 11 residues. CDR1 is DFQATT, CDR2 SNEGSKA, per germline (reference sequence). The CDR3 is CSVVGRNTIYF. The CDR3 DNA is TGCAGTGTGGTGGGGCGAAACACCATATATTTT.

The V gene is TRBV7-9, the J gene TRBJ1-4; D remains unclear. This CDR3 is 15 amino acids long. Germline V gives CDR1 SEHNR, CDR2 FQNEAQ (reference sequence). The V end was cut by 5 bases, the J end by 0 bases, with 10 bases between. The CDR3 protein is CASSRGSATNEKLFF. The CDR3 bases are TGTGCCAGCAGCCGGGGATCTGCAACTAATGAAAAACTGTTTTTT.

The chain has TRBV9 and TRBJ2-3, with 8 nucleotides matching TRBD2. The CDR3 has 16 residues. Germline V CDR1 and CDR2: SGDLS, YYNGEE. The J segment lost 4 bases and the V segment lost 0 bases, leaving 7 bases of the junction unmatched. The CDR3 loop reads CASSVAVGRGADTQYF. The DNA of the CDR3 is TGTGCCAGCAGCGTAGCTGTGGGGCGGGGGGCAGATACGCAGTATTTT.

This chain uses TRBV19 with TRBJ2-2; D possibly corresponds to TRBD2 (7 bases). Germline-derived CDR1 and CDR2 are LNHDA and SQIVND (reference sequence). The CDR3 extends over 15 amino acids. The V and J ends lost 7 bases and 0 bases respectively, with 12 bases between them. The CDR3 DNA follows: TGTGCCAGTAATGGGGGGGACACGAACACCGGGGAGCTGTTTTTT. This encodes CASNGGDTNTGELFF.

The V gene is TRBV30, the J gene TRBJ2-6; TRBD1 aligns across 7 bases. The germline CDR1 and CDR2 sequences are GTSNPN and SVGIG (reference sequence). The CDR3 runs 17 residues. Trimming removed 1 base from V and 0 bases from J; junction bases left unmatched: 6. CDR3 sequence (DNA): TGTGCCTGGAGTGCCGGACAGGTGTTCTCTGGGGCCAACGTCCTGACTTTC. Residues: CAWSAGQVFSGANVLTF.

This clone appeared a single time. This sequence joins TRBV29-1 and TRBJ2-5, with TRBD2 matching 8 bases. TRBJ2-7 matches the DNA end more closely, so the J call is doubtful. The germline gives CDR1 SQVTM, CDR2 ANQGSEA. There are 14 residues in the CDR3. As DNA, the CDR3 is TGCAGCGTTGTAGGCGGGGGGCGGACCTACGAGCAGTACTTC. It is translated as CSVVGGGRTYEQYF.

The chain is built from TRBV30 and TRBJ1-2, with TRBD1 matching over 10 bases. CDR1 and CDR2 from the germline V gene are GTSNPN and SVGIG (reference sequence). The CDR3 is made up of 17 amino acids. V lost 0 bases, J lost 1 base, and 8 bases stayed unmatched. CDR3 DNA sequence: TGTGCCTGGAGTGTGGGGACAGGGGCACGATATAACTATGGCTACACCTTC. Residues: CAWSVGTGARYNYGYTF.

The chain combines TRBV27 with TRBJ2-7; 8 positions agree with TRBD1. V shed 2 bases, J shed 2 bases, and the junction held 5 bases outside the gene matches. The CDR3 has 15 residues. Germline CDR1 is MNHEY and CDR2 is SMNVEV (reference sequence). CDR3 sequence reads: CASSLLTGGPYEQYF. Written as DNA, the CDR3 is TGTGCCAGCAGTTTACTTACAGGGGGTCCCTACGAGCAGTACTTC.

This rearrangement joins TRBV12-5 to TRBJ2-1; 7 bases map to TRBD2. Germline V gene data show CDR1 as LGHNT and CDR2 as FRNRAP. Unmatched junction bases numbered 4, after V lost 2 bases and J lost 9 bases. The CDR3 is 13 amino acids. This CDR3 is CASGLRAGTEQFF. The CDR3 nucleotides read TGTGCTAGTGGTTTGCGAGCGGGGACTGAGCAGTTCTTC.

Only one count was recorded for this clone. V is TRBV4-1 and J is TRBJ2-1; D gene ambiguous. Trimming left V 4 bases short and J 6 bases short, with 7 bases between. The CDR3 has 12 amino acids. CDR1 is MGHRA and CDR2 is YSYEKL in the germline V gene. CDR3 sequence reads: CASSPRVNEQFF. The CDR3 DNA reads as TGCGCCAGCAGCCCCCGTGTCAATGAGCAGTTCTTC.

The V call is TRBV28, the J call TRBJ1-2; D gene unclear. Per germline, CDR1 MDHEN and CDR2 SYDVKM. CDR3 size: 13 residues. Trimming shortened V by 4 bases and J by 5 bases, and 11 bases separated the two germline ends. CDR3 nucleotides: TGTGCCAGCAGTTGGTATAGATCTTATGGCTACACCTTC. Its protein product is CASSWYRSYGYTF.

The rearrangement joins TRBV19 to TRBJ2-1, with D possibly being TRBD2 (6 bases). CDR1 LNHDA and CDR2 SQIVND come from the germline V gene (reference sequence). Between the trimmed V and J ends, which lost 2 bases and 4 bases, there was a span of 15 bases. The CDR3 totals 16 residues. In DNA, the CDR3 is TGTGCCAGTAGTATATTTGGGGACTCCCCATACAATGAGCAGTTCTTC. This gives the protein CASSIFGDSPYNEQFF.

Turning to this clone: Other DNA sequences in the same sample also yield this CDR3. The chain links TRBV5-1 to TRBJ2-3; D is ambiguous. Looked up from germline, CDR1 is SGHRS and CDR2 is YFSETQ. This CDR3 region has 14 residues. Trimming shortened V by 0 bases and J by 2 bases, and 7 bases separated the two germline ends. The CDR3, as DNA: TGCGCCAGCAGCTTGGTCACTGCCACAGATACGCAGTATTTT. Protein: CASSLVTATDTQYF.